What follows are 18 T cell receptor beta chains derived from one specimen sequenced in a study of cytomegalovirus exposure and HLA in healthy donors. The PCR made use of 60 Vbeta and 13 Jbeta primers. Sequenced by immunoSEQ multiplex PCR; TCRdb stores in-frame clones only, minus some. The table for this sample gives approximately 38,000 clones. The material sequenced was PBMCs. These receptors were obtained from a man aged 25 to 40 in good health and CMV-seronegative.

The rearrangement joins TRBV2 to TRBJ1-1; TRBD1 might be the D (6 bases). This CDR3 spans 14 amino acids. In germline, CDR1 is SNHLY, CDR2 FYNNEI. Trimming shortened V by 5 bases and J by 4 bases, and 14 bases separated the two germline ends. The CDR3 sequence: CASSSLGAGTEAFF. The CDR3 coding sequence is TGTGCCAGCAGTTCCTTGGGGGCCGGCACTGAAGCTTTCTTT.

The V call is TRBV30, the J call TRBJ2-3, with 9 positions matching TRBD2. V was clipped by 3 bases and J by 3 bases; unmatched bases: 10. Per germline, CDR1 GTSNPN and CDR2 SVGIG (reference sequence). This CDR3 region has 16 residues. In nucleotides, the CDR3 is TGTGCCTGGAGCGCCCGGCTAGCGGGATGGACAGATACGCAGTATTTT. Translation: CAWSARLAGWTDTQYF.

The chain employs TRBV30 and TRBJ1-6; D not resolved. CDR1 is GTSNPN and CDR2 is SVGIG in the germline V gene (reference sequence). Trimming removed 4 bases from V and 10 bases from J, with 11 bases in between. The CDR3 is 12 residues long. The CDR3 coding sequence is TGTGCCTGGACCCAGGCAGACTCACCCCTCCACTTT. Protein sequence: CAWTQADSPLHF.

Here the CDR3 reads CSVEDRGDEQYF. The CDR3 DNA reads TGCAGCGTTGAGGACAGGGGGGATGAGCAGTACTTC. The chain combines TRBV29-1 with TRBJ2-7; 10 positions match TRBD1. The junction had 3 bases not matched to a gene; V was cut back by 3 bases and J by 7 bases. Germline loops: CDR1 SQVTM, CDR2 ANQGSEA. CDR3 length equals 12 residues.

The V gene is TRBV25-1, the J gene TRBJ2-7; 10 bases agree with TRBD2. The CDR3 is 15 amino acids. V was clipped by 8 bases and J by 5 bases; unmatched bases: 12. CDR1 MGHDK and CDR2 SYGVNS come from the germline V gene. CDR3 DNA: TGTGCCAGCCAGAGCGGGACTAGCGATGACAACGAGCAGTACTTC. This codes for CASQSGTSDDNEQYF.

The chain joins TRBV30 to TRBJ1-1, with D perhaps matching TRBD1 (5 bases). The CDR3 runs 15 residues. CDR1 is GTSNPN, CDR2 SVGIG, per germline (reference sequence). Trimming stripped 2 bases from V and 0 bases from J, with 13 bases between. The DNA of the CDR3 is TGTGCCTGGAGTCATAAGGGGCGGATGAACACTGAAGCTTTCTTT. Translated: CAWSHKGRMNTEAFF.

This sequence joins TRBV29-1 and TRBJ2-5, with D perhaps matching TRBD2 (5 bases). The germline V and J ends were trimmed by 4 bases and 5 bases, with 14 bases remaining between them. The V gene's germline CDR1 is SQVTM and CDR2 ANQGSEA. The CDR3 sequence is 13 residues long. In DNA form, the CDR3 reads TGCAGCGTTGGGTCGGGGAAAGGGGAGACCCAGTACTTC. It is translated as CSVGSGKGETQYF.

The chain uses TRBV5-6 and TRBJ1-2; no clear D gene. The CDR3 spans 15 residues. CDR1 is SGHDT and CDR2 is YYEEEE in the germline V gene. V was pared by 0 bases and J by 8 bases, with 17 bases between. The CDR3 nucleotides read TGTGCCAGCAGCTTGGAGGCGGTTAGATCGAGCGGCTACACCTTC. It codes for CASSLEAVRSSGYTF.

The chain has TRBV18 and TRBJ1-1; D may be TRBD1 (6 bases). The germline CDR1 and CDR2 sequences are KGHSH and LQKENI. The CDR3 contains 15 residues. V was pared by 3 bases and J by 10 bases, with 21 bases between. The CDR3 bases are TGTGCCAGCTCACCCAACTGGACAGTGGATTTAGGAGCTTTCTTT. It yields the protein CASSPNWTVDLGAFF.

The chain has TRBV7-2 and TRBJ2-3; 9 bases line up with TRBD1. This CDR3 has 17 residues. The V segment lost 2 bases and the J segment 4 bases; nucleotides outside the gene matches: 10. Germline CDR1 is SGHTA and CDR2 is FQGNSA. The CDR3 region is CASSLNPDRGNADTQYF. Here the CDR3 DNA reads TGTGCCAGCAGCTTAAACCCGGACAGGGGTAATGCAGATACGCAGTATTTT.

The rearrangement links TRBV7-9 to TRBJ1-2; D possibly corresponds to TRBD1 (6 bases). Germline-derived CDR1 and CDR2 are SEHNR and FQNEAQ (reference sequence). V was pared by 5 bases and J by 2 bases, with 15 bases between. The CDR3 has 15 residues. CDR3 protein: CASSPGGAGNYGYTF. CDR3 sequence (DNA): TGTGCCAGCAGCCCGGGGGGGGCAGGGAACTATGGCTACACCTTC.

The gene calls are TRBV4-2 and TRBJ2-1; 11 positions match TRBD2. The J segment lost 8 bases and the V segment lost 3 bases, leaving 6 bases of the junction unmatched. The CDR3 runs to 15 residues. Germline V gives CDR1 LGHNA, CDR2 YNFKEQ. CDR3 bases: TGTGCCAGCAGCCAGACTAGCGGGACTGGAGATGAGCAGTTCTTC. Its translation: CASSQTSGTGDEQFF.

This rearrangement joins TRBV15 to TRBJ1-3, with D unclear. V lost 2 bases to trimming and J lost 0 bases, with 14 bases between them. The CDR3 length is 17 residues. Germline-derived CDR1 and CDR2 are LNHNV and YYDKDF (reference sequence). In nucleotides, the CDR3 is TGTGCCACCAGCAGACCCTCCTTTTCCCCCTCTGGAAACACCATATATTTT. Its protein product is CATSRPSFSPSGNTIYF.

This chain links TRBV30 with TRBJ2-3, with 9 bases lining up with TRBD2. V shed 0 bases, J shed 3 bases, and the junction held 4 bases outside the gene matches. The CDR3 sequence is 15 residues long. Germline V lookup: CDR1 GTSNPN, CDR2 SVGIG (reference sequence). The CDR3 reads CAWSVRAGGTDTQYF. DNA of the CDR3: TGTGCCTGGAGTGTCCGGGCGGGAGGGACAGATACGCAGTATTTT. Full variable domain (missing parts from reference TRBV30 and TRBJ2-3): SQTIHQWPATLVQPVGSPLSLECTVEGTSNPNLYWYRQAAGRGLQLLFYSVGIGQISSEVPQNLSASRPQDRQFILSSKKLLLSDSGFYLCAWSVRAGGTDTQYFGPGTRLTVL.

This chain links TRBV4-1 with TRBJ2-1; D possibly corresponds to TRBD2 (6 bases). The CDR3 extends over 13 amino acids. Trimming stripped 4 bases from V and 4 bases from J, with 8 bases between. Per germline, CDR1 MGHRA and CDR2 YSYEKL. The CDR3 region has the DNA TGCGCCAGCAGCCCGGGACTTTACAATGAGCAGTTCTTC. It specifies CASSPGLYNEQFF.

The chain is built from TRBV27 and TRBJ1-1; D call uncertain. The CDR3 contains 13 residues. Looked up from germline, CDR1 is MNHEY and CDR2 is SMNVEV (reference sequence). Between the trimmed V and J ends, which lost 8 bases and 0 bases, there was a span of 10 bases. CDR3 in DNA: TGTGCCAGCGCCCCAGCGGTGAACACTGAAGCTTTCTTT. This gives the protein CASAPAVNTEAFF.

The chain employs TRBV25-1 and TRBJ2-7; TRBD1 matches at 7 bases. Germline lookup yields CDR1 MGHDK and CDR2 SYGVNS. The CDR3 runs 15 residues. The J segment lost 0 bases and the V segment lost 1 base, leaving 3 bases of the junction unmatched. This CDR3 reads CASSESGTASYEQYF. The CDR3 nucleotides are TGTGCCAGCAGTGAATCTGGGACAGCCTCCTACGAGCAGTACTTC.

The DNA of the CDR3 is TGCGCCAGCAGCTTGGTTCTGGAGGGGACAGGGAACACCGGGGAGCTGTTTTTT. Its protein is CASSLVLEGTGNTGELFF. The genes are TRBV5-1 and TRBJ2-2; 8 positions agree with TRBD1. The CDR3 length is 18 residues. Germline CDR1 reads SGHRS; CDR2 reads YFSETQ. The V segment lost 0 bases and the J segment 1 base; nucleotides outside the gene matches: 8.